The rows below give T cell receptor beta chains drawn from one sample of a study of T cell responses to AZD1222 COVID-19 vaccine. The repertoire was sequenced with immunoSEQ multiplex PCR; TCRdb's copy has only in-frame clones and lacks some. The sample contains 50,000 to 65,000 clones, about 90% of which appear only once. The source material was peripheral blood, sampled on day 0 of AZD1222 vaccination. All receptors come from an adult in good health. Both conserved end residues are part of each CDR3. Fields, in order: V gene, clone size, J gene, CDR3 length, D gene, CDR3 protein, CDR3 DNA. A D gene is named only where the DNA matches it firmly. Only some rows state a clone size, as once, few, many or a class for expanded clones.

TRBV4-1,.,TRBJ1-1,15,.,CASSRQQWENTEAFF,TGCGCCAGCAGCCGCCAACAGTGGGAGAACACTGAAGCTTTCTTT
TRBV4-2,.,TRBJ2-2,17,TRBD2,CASSQETRGANTGELFF,TGTGCCAGCAGCCAAGAGACCCGGGGGGCGAACACCGGGGAGCTGTTTTTT
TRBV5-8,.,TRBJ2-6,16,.,CASSLSSFSGANVLTF,TGTGCCAGCAGCTTGTCGAGCTTCTCTGGGGCCAACGTCCTGACTTTC
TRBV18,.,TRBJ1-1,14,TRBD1,CASSRDRKNTEAFF,TGTGCCAGCTCTCGGGACAGGAAAAACACTGAAGCTTTCTTT
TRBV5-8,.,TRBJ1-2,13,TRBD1,CASRYRGNYGYTF,TGTGCCAGCAGGTACAGGGGGAACTATGGCTACACCTTC
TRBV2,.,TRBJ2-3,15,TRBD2,CASTLSGGAGDTQYF,TGTGCCAGCACTCTCAGCGGGGGGGCTGGAGATACGCAGTATTTT
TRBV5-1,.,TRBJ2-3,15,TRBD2,CASSLGGLEVDTQYF,TGCGCCAGCAGCTTGGGTGGACTAGAGGTGGATACGCAGTATTTT
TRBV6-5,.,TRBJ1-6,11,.,CASRGNSPLHF,TGTGCCAGCAGGGGAAATTCACCCCTCCACTTT
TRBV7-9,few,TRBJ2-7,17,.,CASSLAGVGVSSYEQYF,TGTGCCAGCAGCTTAGCAGGGGTAGGGGTCAGCTCCTACGAGCAGTACTTC
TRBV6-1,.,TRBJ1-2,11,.,CASSEYYGYTF,TGTGCCAGCAGTGAATACTATGGCTACACCTTC
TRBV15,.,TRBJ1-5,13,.,CATSRVLGQPQHF,TGTGCCACCAGCAGAGTGCTGGGTCAGCCCCAGCATTTT
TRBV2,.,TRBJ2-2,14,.,CASTQIAGIGELFF,TGTGCCAGCACCCAAATTGCGGGGATCGGGGAGCTGTTTTTT
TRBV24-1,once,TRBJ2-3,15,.,CATSDLTVSTDTQYF,TGTGCCACCAGTGATTTGACAGTCAGCACAGATACGCAGTATTTT
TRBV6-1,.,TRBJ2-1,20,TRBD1,CASSELWTGGLASSYNEQFF,TGTGCCAGCAGTGAACTTTGGACAGGGGGGCTAGCGAGCTCCTACAATGAGCAGTTCTTC
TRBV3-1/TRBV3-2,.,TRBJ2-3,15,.,CASTPREGSTDTQYF,TGTGCCAGCACCCCACGGGAAGGGAGCACAGATACGCAGTATTTT
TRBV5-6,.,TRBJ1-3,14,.,CASRPRGQGNTIYF,TGTGCCAGCAGGCCGCGGGGGCAAGGAAACACCATATATTTT
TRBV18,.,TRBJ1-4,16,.,CASSPKQLATNEKLFF,TGTGCCAGCTCACCCAAACAGCTTGCAACTAATGAAAAACTGTTTTTT
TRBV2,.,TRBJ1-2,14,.,CASRPGLTNYGYTF,TGTGCCAGTAGGCCGGGGCTAACTAACTATGGCTACACCTTC
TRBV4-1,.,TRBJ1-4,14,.,CASSQESQRVKLFF,TGCGCCAGCAGCCAAGAATCCCAGCGGGTAAAACTGTTTTTT
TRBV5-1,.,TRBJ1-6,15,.,CASSPPGGYNSPLHF,TGCGCCAGCAGCCCGCCAGGAGGCTATAATTCACCCCTCCACTTT
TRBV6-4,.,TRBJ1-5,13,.,CASTTSYNQPQHF,TGTGCCAGCACGACATCCTACAATCAGCCCCAGCATTTT
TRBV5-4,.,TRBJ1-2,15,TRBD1,CASSPPGTGLEGYTF,TGTGCCAGCAGCCCGCCCGGGACAGGCCTAGAGGGCTACACCTTC
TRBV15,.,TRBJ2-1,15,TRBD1,CATSTDRGPRNEQFF,TGTGCCACCAGCACGGACAGGGGCCCGAGGAATGAGCAGTTCTTC
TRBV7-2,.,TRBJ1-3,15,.,CASSSARLPGNTIYF,TGTGCCAGCAGCTCGGCCCGCCTTCCTGGAAACACCATATATTTT
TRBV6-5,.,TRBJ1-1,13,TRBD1,CASSYAQGVEAFF,TGTGCCAGCAGTTACGCACAGGGGGTTGAAGCTTTCTTT
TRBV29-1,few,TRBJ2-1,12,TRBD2,CSVGLAWGEQFF,TGCAGCGTTGGACTAGCTTGGGGTGAGCAGTTCTTC